The 25 T cell receptor beta chains in this list originate from one sample, sequenced in a study of blood T cell repertoires in COVID-19. Repertoires were generated with immunoSEQ multiplex PCR, while TCRdb's copy carries only in-frame clones and drops some. Among 200,000 to 250,000 clones listed, over 75% were seen once. Sample: PBMCs or T cells enriched from blood (not recorded which). The origin of the receptors is a woman between 40 and 50 years old with acute COVID-19.

The chain is built from TRBV27 and TRBJ2-2; 8 bases align to TRBD1. Germline CDR1 and CDR2: MNHEY and SMNVEV (reference sequence). The length of the CDR3 is 17 residues. J gave up 0 bases and V 5 bases, and 8 bases lay outside the gene matches. The CDR3 loop reads CASSTGTGVANTGELFF. In DNA form, the CDR3 reads TGTGCCAGCAGTACCGGGACAGGAGTCGCGAACACCGGGGAGCTGTTTTTT.

This clone was seen more than once but under ten times. The chain has TRBV6-2 or TRBV6-3 and TRBJ1-5, with a possible D match to TRBD1 (5 bases). CDR1 is MNHEY, CDR2 SVGEGT, per germline. The CDR3 is 16 amino acids. V was clipped by 2 bases and J by 3 bases, with 14 bases between them. The CDR3: CASSYGVGLDNQPQHF. CDR3 bases: TGTGCCAGCAGTTACGGCGTGGGGCTAGACAATCAGCCCCAGCATTTT.

The chain joins TRBV19 to TRBJ1-5; a weak D match, TRBD1 (6 bases). V was cut by 7 bases and J by 2 bases, with 21 bases left in between. From germline, CDR1 is LNHDA and CDR2 SQIVND (reference sequence). There are 17 residues in the CDR3. CDR3 DNA: TGTGCCAGTACCACTGTGCGGGGGGCGGGGGGCAATCAGCCCCAGCATTTT. Its protein product is CASTTVRGAGGNQPQHF.

This clone was counted between two and nine times. J is TRBJ1-1 and V is TRBV24-1; possibly TRBD1 for D (6 bases). The CDR3 runs 13 residues. Trimming took 5 bases from V and 4 from J, leaving 10 bases between them. The germline V gene encodes CDR1 KGHDR and CDR2 SFDVKD. The chain's CDR3 is CATSALGGTEAFF. Written as DNA, the CDR3 is TGTGCCACCAGTGCCCTAGGGGGCACTGAAGCTTTCTTT.

The chain employs TRBV28 and TRBJ1-5, with 7 bases that match TRBD1. J lost 4 bases, V lost 8 bases, and 17 bases had no gene match. The CDR3 is made up of 17 amino acids. CDR1 is MDHEN, CDR2 SYDVKM, per germline. CDR3 sequence reads: CASRNPARAGGNQPQHF. In DNA form, the CDR3 reads TGTGCCAGCCGTAACCCCGCCCGGGCAGGGGGTAATCAGCCCCAGCATTTT.

About this clone: The same CDR3 is also encoded by other DNA sequences in this sample. The chain is built from TRBV5-1 and TRBJ2-3; tentative D call: TRBD1 (6 bases). Germline-derived CDR1 and CDR2 are SGHRS and YFSETQ. There are 14 residues in the CDR3. With 1 base removed from V and 3 bases from J, the gap between germline ends came to 9 bases. CDR3 residues: CASSLQGTTDTQYF. Here the CDR3 DNA reads TGCGCCAGCAGCTTGCAGGGGACGACAGATACGCAGTATTTT.

This clone was counted a few times. This chain connects TRBV19 to TRBJ2-7, with 9 bases fitting TRBD1. Losses at the gene ends were 1 base for V and 1 base for J; bases not matched to a gene: 5. CDR1 is LNHDA and CDR2 is SQIVND in the germline V gene (reference sequence). The CDR3 is made up of 16 amino acids. CDR3 loop: CASSIVTGTGSYEQYF. As DNA, the CDR3 is TGTGCCAGTAGTATAGTGACCGGGACAGGGTCCTACGAGCAGTACTTC.

The V call is TRBV28, the J call TRBJ1-1; the D is unclear. CDR3 length: 13 residues. V lost 5 bases to trimming and J lost 3 bases, with 10 bases between them. Germline values: CDR1 MDHEN, CDR2 SYDVKM. CDR3: CASSPRGYTEAFF. DNA for the CDR3: TGTGCCAGCAGTCCGCGGGGTTACACTGAAGCTTTCTTT.

This chain links TRBV24-1 with TRBJ1-1; D call uncertain. Germline-derived CDR1 and CDR2 are KGHDR and SFDVKD. CDR3 length equals 12 residues. V was trimmed by 8 bases and J by 3 bases, leaving 9 bases between them. As DNA, the CDR3 is TGTGCCACCAAGGACGGGGACACTGAAGCTTTCTTT. This gives the protein CATKDGDTEAFF.

The chain has TRBV3-1 (or the pseudogene TRBV3-2) and TRBJ2-7, with a weak D call TRBD2 (6 bases). CDR1 and CDR2 (germline): LGHDT, YNNKEL (reference sequence). This CDR3 region has 14 residues. V dropped 3 bases and J dropped 7 bases, with 16 bases sitting between them. In DNA, the CDR3 is TGTGCCAGCAGCCAGGGGCGGGCAGCGGGTGAGCAGTACTTC. This encodes CASSQGRAAGEQYF.

The chain couples TRBV4-1 to TRBJ2-5; D is perhaps TRBD2 (5 bases). Germline V lookup: CDR1 MGHRA, CDR2 YSYEKL. The CDR3 runs to 16 residues. Trimming removed 0 bases at V and 2 bases at J, with 13 bases between. CDR3 nucleotide sequence: TGCGCCAGCAGCCAAGATAACGCGGGCCAACAAGAGACCCAGTACTTC. Its protein is CASSQDNAGQQETQYF.

This clone occurred a few times. The chain combines TRBV7-9 with TRBJ2-7; 9 bases are shared with TRBD1. V was clipped by 11 bases and J by 2 bases; unmatched bases: 7. Germline CDR1 reads SEHNR; CDR2 reads FQNEAQ (reference sequence). This CDR3 comprises 13 residues. This chain's CDR3 is CALKGDRAYEQYF. DNA of the CDR3: TGTGCCCTAAAGGGGGACAGGGCCTACGAGCAGTACTTC.

This clone was observed at least ten times. The chain combines TRBV2 with TRBJ2-1; 9 bases match TRBD2. The ends lost 4 bases at V and 6 bases at J; junction bases unmatched: 10. The CDR3 consists of 16 residues. Per germline, CDR1 SNHLY and CDR2 FYNNEI. CDR3 sequence (DNA): TGTGCCAGCAGTGTAACTAGCGGGCCCGGGGGCAATGAGCAGTTCTTC. Residues: CASSVTSGPGGNEQFF.

The genes are TRBV11-2 and TRBJ2-2; D is unresolved. This CDR3 has 13 amino acids. V lost 3 bases, J lost 6 bases, and 8 bases lay in between. Germline CDR1 is SGHAT and CDR2 is FQNNGV. The CDR3 region has the DNA TGTGCCAGCAGCTTTTCCCTTGCCGGGGAGCTGTTTTTT. Its translation is CASSFSLAGELFF.

V is TRBV5-5 and J is TRBJ2-1, with a weak D call TRBD1 (6 bases). The V gene's germline CDR1 is SGHKS and CDR2 YYEKEE (reference sequence). This CDR3 region has 17 residues. V was clipped by 3 bases and J by 0 bases, with 16 bases between them. CDR3 protein: CASSSRTEESSYNEQFF. The CDR3 DNA reads as TGTGCCAGCAGCTCCAGGACAGAAGAGTCCTCCTACAATGAGCAGTTCTTC.

The chain recombines TRBV18 with TRBJ2-5, with unresolved D. Germline CDR1 and CDR2: KGHSH and LQKENI. V was shortened by 0 bases and J by 5 bases, with 7 bases between the two germline ends. The CDR3 is made up of 13 amino acids. The CDR3 loop reads CASSPPGRETQYF. The CDR3 coding sequence is TGTGCCAGCTCACCACCGGGCCGTGAGACCCAGTACTTC.

The V call is TRBV28, the J call TRBJ1-2; 12 bases agree with TRBD1. V shed 2 bases and J 0 bases; nucleotides not matched to a gene: 7. CDR1 is MDHEN, CDR2 SYDVKM, per germline. The CDR3 is 18 amino acids. CDR3 nucleotide sequence: TGTGCCAGCAGTTTAGCGGGACAGGGGGCGTTGGCTAACTATGGCTACACCTTC. Translation gives CASSLAGQGALANYGYTF.

The CDR3 loop is CASSRTPSYEQYF. CDR3 DNA sequence: TGTGCCAGCAGCCGGACACCGTCCTACGAGCAGTACTTC. This chain uses TRBV28 with TRBJ2-7, with D tentatively TRBD1 (5 bases). The length of the CDR3 is 13 residues. Germline CDR1 is MDHEN and CDR2 is SYDVKM. V lost 6 bases and J lost 1, with 10 bases in between.

V and J are TRBV7-2 and TRBJ1-2; D is uncertain. V lost 4 bases and J lost 5, with 11 bases in between. This CDR3 comprises 13 residues. Germline values: CDR1 SGHTA, CDR2 FQGNSA. CDR3 coding DNA: TGTGCCAGCAGCTCCCCTTTAGCATATGGCTACACCTTC. This encodes CASSSPLAYGYTF.

V and J are TRBV6-5 and TRBJ1-4; D not certain. CDR1 and CDR2 from the germline V gene are MNHEY and SVGAGI. The CDR3 extends over 15 amino acids. Trimming stripped 4 bases from V and 5 bases from J, with 14 bases between. CDR3 residues: CASSLDFSWNEKLFF. CDR3 DNA: TGTGCCAGCAGTTTAGACTTTTCCTGGAATGAAAAACTGTTTTTT.

This clone was counted between two and nine times. The chain carries TRBV6-1 and TRBJ1-3; no firm D call. V lost 2 bases, J lost 3 bases, and 17 bases lay in between. The CDR3 sequence is 17 residues long. Germline-derived CDR1 and CDR2 are MNHNS and SASEGT. The CDR3 loop is CASSESPPWARGNTIYF. In DNA, the CDR3 is TGTGCCAGCAGTGAATCACCCCCCTGGGCGCGTGGAAACACCATATATTTT.

This clone has just one count. The chain couples TRBV7-3 to TRBJ1-1, with D hard to call. Trimming pared 1 base from V and 1 base from J, leaving 10 bases between. CDR3 length: 15 residues. Per germline, CDR1 SGHTA and CDR2 FQGTGA. The CDR3 region has the DNA TGTGCCAGCAGCTTAAGACTAGGAGAGAACACTGAAGCTTTCTTT. This gives the protein CASSLRLGENTEAFF.

The V gene is TRBV24-1, the J gene TRBJ2-2; TRBD1 aligns across 8 bases. Trimming at V came to 7 bases and at J to 3 bases, leaving 3 bases not matched to a gene. The CDR3 runs 14 residues. Germline values: CDR1 KGHDR, CDR2 SFDVKD. In DNA, the CDR3 is TGTGCCACCAGACCGGGACAGGACACCGGGGAGCTGTTTTTT. It specifies CATRPGQDTGELFF.

The chain employs TRBV30 and TRBJ1-4, with 8 nucleotides matching TRBD1. J gave up 11 bases and V 1 base, and 6 bases lay outside the gene matches. The CDR3 runs 13 residues. Germline CDR1 reads GTSNPN; CDR2 reads SVGIG (reference sequence). The CDR3 nucleotides read TGTGCCTGGAGTGCCCTGACAGGGGACAAACTGTTTTTT. Translation: CAWSALTGDKLFF.

This clone was seen a single time. The chain carries TRBV19 and TRBJ1-1; D is uncertain. The CDR3 is 15 amino acids. Germline CDR1 reads LNHDA; CDR2 reads SQIVND (reference sequence). Trimming stripped 3 bases from V and 3 bases from J, with 14 bases between. The CDR3 reads CASSIIRGVYTEAFF. The CDR3 nucleotides are TGTGCCAGTAGTATTATTCGCGGGGTTTACACTGAAGCTTTCTTT.